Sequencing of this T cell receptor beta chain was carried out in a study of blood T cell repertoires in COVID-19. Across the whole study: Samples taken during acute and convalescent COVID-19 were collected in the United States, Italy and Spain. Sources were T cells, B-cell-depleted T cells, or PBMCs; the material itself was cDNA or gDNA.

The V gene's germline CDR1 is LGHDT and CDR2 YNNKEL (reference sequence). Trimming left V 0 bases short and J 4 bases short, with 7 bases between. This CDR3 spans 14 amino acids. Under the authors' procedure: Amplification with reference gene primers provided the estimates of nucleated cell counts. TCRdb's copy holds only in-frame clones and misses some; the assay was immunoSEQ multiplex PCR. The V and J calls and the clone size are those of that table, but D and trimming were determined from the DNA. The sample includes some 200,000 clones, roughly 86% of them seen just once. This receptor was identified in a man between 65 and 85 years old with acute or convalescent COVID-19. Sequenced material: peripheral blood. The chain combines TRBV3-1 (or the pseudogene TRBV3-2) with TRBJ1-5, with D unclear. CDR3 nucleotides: TGTGCCAGCAGCCAAGATTGGACTAATCAGCCCCAGCATTTT. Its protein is CASSQDWTNQPQHF.